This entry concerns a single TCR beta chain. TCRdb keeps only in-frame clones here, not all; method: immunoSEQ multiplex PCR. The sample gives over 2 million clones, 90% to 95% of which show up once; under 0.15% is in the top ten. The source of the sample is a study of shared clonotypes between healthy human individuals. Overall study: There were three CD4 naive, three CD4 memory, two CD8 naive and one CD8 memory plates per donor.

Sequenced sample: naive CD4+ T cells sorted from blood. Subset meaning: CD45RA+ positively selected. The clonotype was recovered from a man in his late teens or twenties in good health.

Written as DNA, the CDR3 is TGTGCCAGCTCACTTTTCGAGGCCTTAAACACTGAAGCTTTCTTT. Its protein is CASSLFEALNTEAFF. The gene calls are TRBV18 and TRBJ1-1; D remains ambiguous. The V and J ends lost 4 bases and 2 bases respectively, with 14 bases between them. The germline V gene encodes CDR1 KGHSH and CDR2 LQKENI. The CDR3 spans 15 residues.